This TCR beta chain was found in a study of blood T cell repertoires in COVID-19. At the level of the study: COVID-19 samples collected from the United States, Italy and Spain covered acute and convalescent phases. The analysed material was cDNA or gDNA that came from T cells, B-cell-depleted T cells, or PBMCs.

Per the study methods: Amplification of reference gene primers was used by the study to estimate nucleated cell counts. The assay was immunoSEQ multiplex PCR, and TCRdb's table has in-frame clones only and misses some. V, J and clone size are those of that table, while D and trimming were read from the DNA. The sample yields around 130,000 clones, approximately 86% seen once. This CDR3 comprises 16 residues. The V end lost 6 bases, the J end lost 1 base, and 16 bases lay between the germline ends. Germline assignment: CDR1 LNHDA and CDR2 SQIVND (reference sequence). In its sample, this clone was seen once.

This chain connects TRBV19 to TRBJ1-3; perhaps TRBD1 as D (5 bases). The sample consisted of peripheral blood. This clonotype originated in a woman in her 50s who had recovered from COVID-19. CDR3 sequence (DNA): TGTGCCAGTAGGGCAGGGCATTCGAGGTCTGGAAACACCATATATTTT. It specifies CASRAGHSRSGNTIYF.